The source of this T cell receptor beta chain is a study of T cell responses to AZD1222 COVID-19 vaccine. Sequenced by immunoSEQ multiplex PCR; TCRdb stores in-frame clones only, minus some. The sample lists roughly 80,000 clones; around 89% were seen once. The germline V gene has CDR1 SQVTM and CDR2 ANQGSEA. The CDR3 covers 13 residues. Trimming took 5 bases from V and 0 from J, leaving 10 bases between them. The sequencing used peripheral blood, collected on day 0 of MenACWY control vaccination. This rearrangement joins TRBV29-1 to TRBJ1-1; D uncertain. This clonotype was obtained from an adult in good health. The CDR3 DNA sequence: TGCAGCGTTAGTAACCTCTTGAACACTGAAGCTTTCTTT. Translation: CSVSNLLNTEAFF.